This note documents a single T cell receptor (beta chain) sequence. Antigen unknown. Donors gave around 10 milliliters of peripheral blood apiece. This sample is part of a study of blood T cells in healthy people across ages. A J-beta primer mix and a sample-barcoded 5' primer were used in a second PCR of about 7 to 12 cycles. TCRdb passed the 5' RACE reads through MiXCR, listing each CDR3 protein once. The sample records about 970,000 distinct CDR3 sequences, roughly 50% being singletons. CDR1 is SQVTM and CDR2 is ANQGSEA in the germline V gene. The CDR3 consists of 14 residues. Trimming removed 1 base from V and 4 bases from J; junction bases left unmatched: 4. General study results and limits: A roughly linear age-dependent decrease characterized TCR beta diversity per million T cells. The long-lived group displayed more naive CD4+ cells, plus higher diversity, than the aged donors did.

The rearrangement joins TRBV29-1 to TRBJ2-1; 7 bases match TRBD2. The sequencing sample was made of blood. This TCR was sampled from a woman in her sixties or seventies in good health. The CDR3 DNA follows: TGCAGCGTTGAAGCGGGACTACTATACAATGAGCAGTTCTTC. It encodes CSVEAGLLYNEQFF.